Included here is one TCR beta chain sequence, with context. Profiled with immunoSEQ multiplex PCR; TCRdb holds only in-frame clones, not every one. Counted here are about 23,000 clones, about 88% occurring once; the ten biggest clones make up roughly 22%. These data come from a study of blood T cell repertoires in COVID-19. The sample comprised peripheral blood. The sequence derives from a man between 65 and 85 years old in a cohort sampled during active COVID-19.

The CDR3 reads CASSEGQGVSYEQYF. The CDR3, as DNA: TGTGCCAGCAGCGAAGGACAGGGTGTTTCCTACGAGCAGTACTTC. The chain carries TRBV11-3 and TRBJ2-7; 8 bases map to TRBD1. This CDR3 has 15 amino acids. With 5 bases clipped from V and 1 base from J, the junction kept 7 bases outside the gene matches. Per the germline V gene, CDR1 is SGHNT and CDR2 is YENEEA.